The 9 T cell receptor beta chains below were found in one sample sequenced in a study of shared clonotypes between healthy human individuals. Measured with immunoSEQ multiplex PCR; TCRdb has only the in-frame clones, and not every one. This table has fewer than 550,000 clones, about three quarters appearing once. The specimen sequenced was PBMCs. The receptor set was obtained from a woman aged 40 to 50 in good health. Some clones in this sample may be carry-over from other donors' samples.

Details on this clone: The likely explanation is a read error, given a far larger clone one base away. This chain joins TRBV5-6 and TRBJ2-5; D might be TRBD2 (6 bases). This CDR3 region has 15 residues. Germline V gene sequence: CDR1 SGHDT, CDR2 YYEEEE. CDR3 DNA: TGTGCCAGCAGCTTCAGACTAGGGCCCTGGGAGACCCGGTACTTC. Amino acids: CASSFRLGPWETRYF.

V usage is TRBV5-4 and J usage is TRBJ2-3, with 8 bases lining up with TRBD2. There are 15 residues in the CDR3. From germline, CDR1 is SGHNT and CDR2 YYREEE (reference sequence). The V and J ends lost 1 base and 6 bases, in that order; junction bases with no gene match: 7. CDR3 bases: TGTGCCAGCAGCTTGCCGGCAGCGGGAGAGGATACGCAGTATTTT. This encodes CASSLPAAGEDTQYF.

The chain uses TRBV2 and TRBJ2-3; unclear D gene. Germline lookup yields CDR1 SNHLY and CDR2 FYNNEI. Trimming cost V 11 bases and J 1 base, with 13 bases left between them. This CDR3 comprises 13 residues. CDR3 protein: CAGNDWRTDTQYF. The CDR3 region has the DNA TGTGCCGGGAATGACTGGCGCACAGATACGCAGTATTTT.

The chain joins TRBV7-3 to TRBJ2-2, with 15 bases identical to TRBD2. CDR1 is SGHTA, CDR2 FQGTGA, per germline. The CDR3 extends over 17 amino acids. V lost 5 bases, J lost 1 base, and 2 bases stayed unmatched. The chain's CDR3 is CASSKGLAGGNTGELFF. In DNA, the CDR3 is TGTGCCAGCAGCAAGGGACTAGCGGGAGGGAACACCGGGGAGCTGTTTTTT.

The CDR3 sequence: CASSLDSRSHEQYF. DNA for the CDR3: TGTGCCAGCAGCTTAGATAGCCGGAGCCACGAGCAGTACTTC. The gene calls are TRBV7-7 and TRBJ2-7; D not certain. Trimming removed 1 base from V and 5 bases from J, with 12 bases in between. The CDR3 covers 14 residues. Germline V gene data show CDR1 as SSHAT and CDR2 as FNYEAQ (reference sequence). Full variable domain (outside the CDR3, taken from reference TRBV7-7 and TRBJ2-7): GAGVSQSPRYKVTKRGQDVTLRCDPISSHATLYWYQQALGQGPEFLTYFNYEAQPDKSGLPSDRFSAERPEGSISTLTIQRTEQRDSAMYRCASSLDSRSHEQYFGPGTRLTVT.

This clone appeared a single time. This chain uses TRBV5-6 with TRBJ1-2, with 8 bases that match TRBD1. J lost 6 bases, V lost 0 bases, and 4 bases had no gene match. Germline V CDR1 and CDR2: SGHDT, YYEEEE. The CDR3 runs 14 residues. The CDR3 nucleotides are TGTGCCAGCAGCTTGGTACAGGGGGGCAATGGCTACACCTTC. It specifies CASSLVQGGNGYTF.

This sequence joins TRBV5-4 and TRBJ1-2; TRBD1 aligns across 7 bases. Germline V gene sequence: CDR1 SGHNT, CDR2 YYREEE (reference sequence). The junction had 7 bases not matched to a gene; V was cut back by 4 bases and J by 4 bases. The CDR3 runs to 14 residues. CDR3 amino acids: CASSTYRGTYGYTF. The DNA of the CDR3 is TGTGCCAGCAGCACGTACAGGGGTACCTATGGCTACACCTTC. The entire variable domain, with the rest obtained from reference TRBV5-4 and TRBJ1-2, is as follows: ETGVTQSPTHLIKTRGQQVTLRCSSQSGHNTVSWYQQALGQGPQFIFQYYREEENGRGNFPPRFSGLQFPNYSSELNVNALELDDSALYLCASSTYRGTYGYTFGSGTRLTVV.

The genes are TRBV7-9 and TRBJ1-1, with D hard to call. Trimming removed 2 bases at V and 7 bases at J, with 8 bases between. The CDR3 has 12 amino acids. Germline CDR1 SEHNR, CDR2 FQNEAQ (reference sequence). The chain's CDR3 is CASSLSNLEAFF. In DNA, the CDR3 is TGTGCCAGCAGCTTAAGTAATCTTGAAGCTTTCTTT.

The chain combines TRBV5-1 with TRBJ2-3; a possible D gene is TRBD1 (7 bases). The CDR3 runs to 15 residues. Germline assignment: CDR1 SGHRS and CDR2 YFSETQ. The ends were cut back, 7 bases at V and 0 bases at J, with 15 bases in the middle. This CDR3 reads CASVTGTLSTDTQYF. The DNA of the CDR3 is TGCGCCAGCGTGACAGGGACTTTAAGCACAGATACGCAGTATTTT.